The rows below give T cell receptor beta chains drawn from one sample of a study of identifying expanded T cells in peripheral blood. Sequencing used immunoSEQ multiplex PCR; TCRdb keeps in-frame clones, though not all of them. The table lists 90,000 to 100,000 clones, roughly 90% of them singletons. The source material was blood. These receptor sequences come from a person aged 18-69 years in good health. CDR3s include the opening cysteine and the closing phenylalanine or tryptophan. Each record gives: J gene, D gene, V gene, CDR3 length, clone size, CDR3 DNA, CDR3 protein. A D gene is named only where the DNA matches it firmly. Not all rows give a size; the values are once, few, many and, for expanded clones, a class.

j_gene: TRBJ1-3; d_gene: -; v_gene: TRBV6-6; len: 15; abundance: -; CDR3nt: TGTGCCAGCAGTTATTTTGGCGGCTCTGGAAACACCATATATTTT; CDR3aa: CASSYFGGSGNTIYF
j_gene: TRBJ1-5; d_gene: -; v_gene: TRBV6-4; len: 13; abundance: -; CDR3nt: TGTGCCAGCAGTGTGGACAAGTATCAGCCCCAGCATTTT; CDR3aa: CASSVDKYQPQHF
j_gene: TRBJ2-2; d_gene: -; v_gene: TRBV2; len: 15; abundance: -; CDR3nt: TGTGCCAGCAGTCTCCGACAGTCATACACCGGGGAGCTGTTTTTT; CDR3aa: CASSLRQSYTGELFF
j_gene: TRBJ2-5; d_gene: -; v_gene: TRBV11-1; len: 12; abundance: -; CDR3nt: TGTGCCAGCAGCTTAGACAGGGAGACCCAGTACTTC; CDR3aa: CASSLDRETQYF
j_gene: TRBJ2-5; d_gene: -; v_gene: TRBV18; len: 13; abundance: -; CDR3nt: TGTGCCAGCTCCCGGACAGACCAAGAGACCCAGTACTTC; CDR3aa: CASSRTDQETQYF
j_gene: TRBJ2-5; d_gene: TRBD1; v_gene: TRBV6-5; len: 13; abundance: -; CDR3nt: TGTGCCAGCATGGGACAGGGCCAAGAGACCCAGTACTTC; CDR3aa: CASMGQGQETQYF
j_gene: TRBJ2-5; d_gene: -; v_gene: TRBV6-1; len: 15; abundance: -; CDR3nt: TGTGCCAGCAGTGAACGACAAAGCTCCCAAGAGACCCAGTACTTC; CDR3aa: CASSERQSSQETQYF
j_gene: TRBJ2-3; d_gene: -; v_gene: TRBV6-4; len: 13; abundance: few; CDR3nt: TGTGCCAGCAGTGAAGCAAGCACAGATACGCAGTATTTT; CDR3aa: CASSEASTDTQYF
j_gene: TRBJ2-5; d_gene: -; v_gene: TRBV19; len: 11; abundance: -; CDR3nt: TGTGCCAGTAGTATGGGTGAGACCCAGTACTTC; CDR3aa: CASSMGETQYF
j_gene: TRBJ2-7; d_gene: TRBD2; v_gene: TRBV7-2; len: 17; abundance: -; CDR3nt: TGTGCCAGCAGCTTAGTAGCCCGGGGGACTACCGCCTACGAGCAGTACTTC; CDR3aa: CASSLVARGTTAYEQYF
j_gene: TRBJ1-2; d_gene: -; v_gene: TRBV28; len: 10; abundance: -; CDR3nt: TGTGCCGGAGGATCGGATGGCTACACCTTC; CDR3aa: CAGGSDGYTF
j_gene: TRBJ2-5; d_gene: -; v_gene: TRBV7-3; len: 13; abundance: -; CDR3nt: TGTGCCAGCAGCTTAACCCAGGGAGAGACCCAGTACTTC; CDR3aa: CASSLTQGETQYF
j_gene: TRBJ2-1; d_gene: -; v_gene: TRBV27; len: 13; abundance: few; CDR3nt: TGTGCCAGCAGTTTATTAGGGACAAATGAGCAGTTCTTC; CDR3aa: CASSLLGTNEQFF
j_gene: TRBJ2-1; d_gene: -; v_gene: TRBV7-2; len: 13; abundance: -; CDR3nt: TGTGCCAGCAGCTTAGGCCTAAACAATGAGCAGTTCTTC; CDR3aa: CASSLGLNNEQFF
j_gene: TRBJ2-3; d_gene: TRBD2; v_gene: TRBV29-1; len: 15; abundance: -; CDR3nt: TGCAGCGCAACTACTACTAGCGGGGTGACAGATACGCAGTATTTT; CDR3aa: CSATTTSGVTDTQYF
j_gene: TRBJ2-1; d_gene: TRBD2; v_gene: TRBV6-4; len: 16; abundance: -; CDR3nt: TGTGCCAGCAGTGACTCTGGCGGGGGGCAATACAATGAGCAGTTCTTC; CDR3aa: CASSDSGGGQYNEQFF
j_gene: TRBJ2-5; d_gene: -; v_gene: TRBV25-1; len: 11; abundance: -; CDR3nt: TGTGCCAGCAGTCCCCAAGAGACCCAGTACTTC; CDR3aa: CASSPQETQYF